This T cell receptor (beta chain) was captured in a study of vaccination and CD4 T cells after COVID-19. Study as a whole: Four females and six males made up the convalescents, with two Hispanic. Control wells got either CEFX epitopes, HIV-1 Nef peptides, or no peptide at all.

Described treatment: approximately nine-day PBMC culture with coronavirus spike peptide pools or control peptides (ViraFEST assay). More than 1.5 million PBMCs per well were cultured with approximately 9.8 IU/ml IL-2 and about 10 ug/ml peptide pools. Oncomine TCR Beta short-read sequencing was applied to DNA from cultured CD4+ T cells. Genomic DNA was drawn out of CD4+ T cells grown in culture. Each CDR3 protein is one row after TCRdb ran MiXCR on the PCR reads. The data contain about 20,000 distinct CDR3 sequences, 50% to 65% of them singletons. About this clonotype: Its antigen is undetermined.

V lost 2 bases to trimming and J lost 3 bases, with 8 bases between them. CDR3 size: 13 residues. The germline gives CDR1 MNHEY, CDR2 SVGAGI. The chain joins TRBV6-5 to TRBJ2-7, with D hard to call. Sequenced: CD4+ T cells from blood, cultured in vitro. This receptor was identified in a human donor who had recovered from COVID-19. The CDR3 DNA is TGTGCCAGCAGTTACGGGATCCTCTACGAGCAGTACTTC. Translation: CASSYGILYEQYF.